This T cell receptor (beta chain) is from a study of regulatory T cells in long-lasting Graves disease. Library construction for TCR beta used iRepertoire HTBI primers and Arm-PCR of CDR3 regions. TCRdb reprocessed the multiplex PCR reads via MiXCR and lists one record per CDR3 protein. The sample gives about 340,000 distinct CDR3 sequences, roughly a fifth of which show up once; less than 30% is in the top ten. This CDR3 contains 14 residues. The germline V and J ends were trimmed by 4 bases and 3 bases, with 14 bases remaining between them. CDR1 SGHTS and CDR2 YDEGEE come from the germline V gene. As for time point: persistent/refractory GD, antithyroid drugs over 5 years with positive TRAb. The authors made the TCR library using RNA they extracted from PBMCs.

Specimen: peripheral blood mononuclear cells (PBMCs), collected when the disease was refractory, from a patient treated with antithyroid drugs. The TCR was taken from a female donor with Graves disease. The chain combines TRBV5-8 with TRBJ2-7; D gene ambiguous. The chain's CDR3 is CASSQGPTVYEQYF. Written as DNA, the CDR3 is TGTGCCAGCAGCCAAGGACCGACCGTCTACGAGCAGTACTTC.